This T cell receptor (beta chain) is drawn from a study of blood T cell repertoires in COVID-19. Authors' methods: Nucleated cell counts were estimated from reference gene primer amplification. TCRdb's copy holds only in-frame clones and misses some; the assay was immunoSEQ multiplex PCR. V, J and clone size derive from that table, while D and trimming were established from the DNA sequence. This repertoire shows some 170,000 clones, more than 80% found once; its top ten account for roughly 2%. The V gene lost 2 bases and the J gene lost 1 base, with 6 bases spanning the gap. The CDR3 extends over 14 amino acids. Germline CDR1 is MNHNY and CDR2 is SVGAGI (reference sequence).

This chain connects TRBV6-6 to TRBJ1-5; tentative D call: TRBD1 (5 bases). The receptor's source is an older woman with COVID-19, enrolled during active disease. What was sequenced was peripheral blood. The CDR3, as DNA: TGTGCCAGCAGTTACAGACAGAGCAATCAGCCCCAGCATTTT. This translates into CASSYRQSNQPQHF.